This T cell receptor beta chain stems from a study of human T cells and chemical hapten exposure. Time point reported: patch test 1, 2 weeks after DPC sensitization. The treatment here: therapeutic diphenylcyclopropenone sensitization with weekly scalp DPC. Trimming pared 3 bases from V and 2 bases from J, leaving 8 bases between. CDR3 size: 15 residues. Per germline, CDR1 SGHTA and CDR2 FQGNSA. This clonotype was seen at least ten times. TCRdb used MiXCR to reprocess the RACE reads, holding one entry per CDR3 protein. This sample has around 380,000 distinct CDR3 sequences, with about 4.4% found just once.

This rearrangement joins TRBV7-2 to TRBJ2-6, with D possibly called TRBD1 or TRBD2 (6 bases each). This receptor was taken from a woman between 50 and 59 years old with alopecia areata. Some clones in this sample may be carry-over from other donors' samples. The specimen comprised whole blood, sampled in connection with sensitization to the hapten diphenylcyclopropenone (DPC). The CDR3 region is CASSFGGAGANVLTF. CDR3 in DNA: TGTGCCAGCAGCTTCGGGGGCGCTGGGGCCAACGTCCTGACTTTC.